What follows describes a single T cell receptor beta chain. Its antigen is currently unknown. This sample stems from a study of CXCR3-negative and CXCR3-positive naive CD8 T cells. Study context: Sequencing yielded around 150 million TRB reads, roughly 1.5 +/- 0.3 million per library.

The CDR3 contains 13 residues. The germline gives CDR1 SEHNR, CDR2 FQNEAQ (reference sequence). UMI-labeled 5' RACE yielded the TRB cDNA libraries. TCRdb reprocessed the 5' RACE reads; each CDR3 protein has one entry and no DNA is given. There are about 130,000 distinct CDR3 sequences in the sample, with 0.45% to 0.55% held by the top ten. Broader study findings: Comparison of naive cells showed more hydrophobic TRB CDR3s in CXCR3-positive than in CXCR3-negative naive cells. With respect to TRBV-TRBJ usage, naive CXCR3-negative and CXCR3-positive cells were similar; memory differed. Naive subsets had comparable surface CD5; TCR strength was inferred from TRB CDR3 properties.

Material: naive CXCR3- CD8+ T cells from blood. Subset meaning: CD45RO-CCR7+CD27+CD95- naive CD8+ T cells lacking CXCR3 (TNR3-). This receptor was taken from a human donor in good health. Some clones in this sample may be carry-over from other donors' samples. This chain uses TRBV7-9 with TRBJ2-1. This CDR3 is CASSFARGNEQFF.